Presented here are 14 T cell receptor beta chains from one specimen sequenced in a study of PD-1 blockade in classical Hodgkin lymphoma. Sequencing was performed with immunoSEQ multiplex PCR; in TCRdb, only in-frame clones are kept and a portion is missing. The data contain 11,000 to 15,000 clones, about 80% of them seen just once; the ten biggest clones take up around 22%. In every patient, relapse followed autologous stem cell transplantation, while exposure to brentuximab vedotin differed. The sequencing here drew on peripheral blood mononuclear cells (PBMCs), taken at baseline. Receptors were obtained from a human donor with classical Hodgkin lymphoma.

V usage is TRBV2 and J usage is TRBJ2-1, with TRBD2 matching over 7 bases. CDR1 is SNHLY and CDR2 is FYNNEI in the germline V gene. J was trimmed by 6 bases and V by 1 base; bases with no gene match: 0. The length of the CDR3 is 13 residues. The CDR3 sequence: CASSEGTSNEQFF. In nucleotides, the CDR3 is TGTGCCAGCAGTGAAGGGACTAGCAATGAGCAGTTCTTC.

This clone occurred a few times. The rearrangement links TRBV11-2 to TRBJ2-7; TRBD2 matches 13 bases. After removal of 4 bases from V and 2 bases from J, the junction contained 11 bases not matched to a gene. The germline CDR1 and CDR2 sequences are SGHAT and FQNNGV. There are 18 residues in the CDR3. Here the CDR3 reads CASSSRFQLAGGTYEQYF. The CDR3 DNA is TGTGCCAGCAGCTCCCGATTCCAACTAGCGGGGGGGACCTACGAGCAGTACTTC.

The chain links TRBV7-2 to TRBJ1-6; D gene unclear. Germline lookup yields CDR1 SGHTA and CDR2 FQGNSA. This CDR3 region has 14 residues. With 5 bases removed from V and 7 bases from J, the gap between germline ends came to 12 bases. DNA of the CDR3: TGTGCCAGCAGCCCAAGTGGGTTAAATTCACCCCTCCACTTT. It translates to CASSPSGLNSPLHF.

The chain uses TRBV21-1 and TRBJ2-5. TRBV21-1 represents a pseudogene. The CDR3 covers 10 residues. The DNA for the CDR3 is TGTGCCAGCAGCGTAGAGACCCAGTACTTC. Translating gives CASSVETQYF.

The V and J genes are TRBV5-6 and TRBJ1-1; D is unresolved. V gave up 8 bases and J gave up 8 bases, with 16 bases separating them. The CDR3 is made up of 12 amino acids. Germline V lookup: CDR1 SGHDT, CDR2 YYEEEE. The CDR3 here is CASLGVRGEAFF. CDR3 nucleotide sequence: TGTGCCAGTCTCGGGGTTCGGGGAGAAGCTTTCTTT.

There are a few counts of this clone. The chain couples TRBV7-3 to TRBJ1-2, with 7 bases aligning to TRBD1. Germline loops: CDR1 SGHTA, CDR2 FQGTGA. V gave up 5 bases and J gave up 4 bases; unmatched junction bases: 16. CDR3 size: 17 residues. The CDR3 DNA reads TGTGCCAGCAGCCGTAGGGGGCCAGTATATAAAGCCTATGGCTACACCTTC. Its protein is CASSRRGPVYKAYGYTF.

The chain links TRBV12-2 to TRBJ1-2; whether TRBD1, the table's D call, matches the DNA was not checked. TRBV12-2 is termed a pseudogene. The CDR3 sequence is 13 residues long. CDR3 bases: TGTGCAAGTCGTGTCCAGGGGGAAGAAGGCTACACCTTC. It yields the protein CASRVQGEEGYTF.

The chain is built from TRBV7-2 and TRBJ2-6; D uncertain. This CDR3 has 15 residues. Looked up from germline, CDR1 is SGHTA and CDR2 is FQGNSA. The V and J ends lost 0 bases and 0 bases respectively, with 3 bases between them. This chain's CDR3 is CASSLASSGANVLTF. The DNA for the CDR3 is TGTGCCAGCAGCTTAGCCAGCTCTGGGGCCAACGTCCTGACTTTC.

This chain uses TRBV7-2 with TRBJ2-1, with no clear D. Trimming removed 3 bases from V and 0 bases from J, with 6 bases in between. CDR3 length equals 14 residues. Per germline, CDR1 SGHTA and CDR2 FQGNSA. CDR3 protein: CASSLPYSYNEQFF. The CDR3 bases are TGTGCCAGCAGCTTGCCTTACTCCTACAATGAGCAGTTCTTC.

V and J are TRBV11-2 and TRBJ1-1; D gene unclear. The CDR3 contains 13 residues. The V gene lost 1 base and the J gene lost 9 bases, with 12 bases spanning the gap. Germline CDR1 is SGHAT and CDR2 is FQNNGV. The CDR3 region has the DNA TGTGCCAGCAGCTTAGGCGGCAGACAAAAAGCTTTCTTT. This codes for CASSLGGRQKAFF.

This chain links TRBV10-3 with TRBJ2-2; 7 bases are shared with TRBD1. This CDR3 comprises 16 residues. Germline V CDR1 and CDR2: ENHRY, SYGVKD. Germline trimming cut 6 bases from V and 5 bases from J; bases unmatched to any gene: 12. The CDR3 is CAISDGNRGRTGELFF. For the CDR3, the DNA is TGTGCCATCAGCGACGGGAACAGGGGACGGACCGGGGAGCTGTTTTTT.

The J gene is TRBJ2-1, the V gene TRBV7-6; 10 nucleotides line up with TRBD2. The CDR3 totals 15 residues. Unmatched junction bases numbered 4, after V lost 2 bases and J lost 6 bases. Germline CDR1 and CDR2: SGHVS and FNYEAQ. DNA of the CDR3: TGTGCCAGCAGCTTAACAACTAGCGGGGTCAATGAGCAGTTCTTC. The encoded protein is CASSLTTSGVNEQFF.

This rearrangement joins TRBV18 to TRBJ2-7; D possibly corresponds to TRBD2 (6 bases). V was pared by 3 bases and J by 0 bases, with 9 bases between. Germline V lookup: CDR1 KGHSH, CDR2 LQKENI. The CDR3 runs 14 residues. CDR3 region: CASSPGGNSYEQYF. In DNA form, the CDR3 reads TGTGCCAGCTCACCGGGCGGGAACTCCTACGAGCAGTACTTC.

The gene calls are TRBV28 and TRBJ1-5; TRBD1 aligns across 7 bases. CDR1 is MDHEN, CDR2 SYDVKM, per germline. V lost 4 bases, J lost 3 bases, and 6 bases stayed unmatched. The CDR3 sequence is 15 residues long. This chain's CDR3 is CASSSTGVANQPQHF. In DNA form, the CDR3 reads TGTGCCAGCAGTTCTACAGGGGTCGCCAATCAGCCCCAGCATTTT.